This T cell receptor beta chain was documented in a study of vaccination effects on CD4 cells after COVID-19 (dated by TCRdb to between 2021 and 2024). Regarding the complete study: Across the study, the median time from the second dose to post-vaccine sampling was 72 days (range 14 to 241). A total of 10 COVID-19 convalescent patients and several SARS-CoV-2-naive healthy vaccine recipients were included in the full study. The study compared SARS-CoV-2 spike-specific CD4+ TCR repertoires before and after mRNA vaccination in COVID-19 convalescent patients and infection-naive vaccine recipients. In the study, cultures from other donors were sequenced using the Oncomine TCR Beta short-read assay on an Illumina iSeq 100. Points the paper makes about the study in general: Among healthy vaccine recipients, nearly all vaccine-induced clones were SARS-CoV-2 mono-reactive, and just 1 of 255 was cross-reactive with common cold coronaviruses. At late post-vaccination timepoints, both infection-induced and vaccine-induced clones showed marked clonal contraction, consistent with waning T cell responses. The study was limited by a small number of convalescent patients, and early post-infection timepoints were lacking.

The ViraFEST assay stimulated PBMC with viral peptide pools and then used TCR sequencing to identify antigen-specific CD4+ T cell clonotypes by expansion. After more than 9 days of culture, CD4+ T cells were isolated with the EasySep CD4+ T cell isolation kit. Each participant received two doses of an mRNA SARS-CoV-2 vaccine, either BNT162b2 or mRNA-1273. None of the healthy vaccine recipients had a prior SARS-CoV-2 infection, which was confirmed by nucleocapsid antibody tests that came back negative both before and after vaccination. Each well held 2 million to 2.5 million PBMC cultured in IMDM containing approximately 5% human AB serum, 10 IU/ml IL-2 and gentamicin, along with 10 ug/ml peptides. On days 3 and 7, half of the culture medium was replaced with fresh IL-2-containing medium. Unless noted otherwise, every peptide stimulation condition was grown in triplicate wells. PBMC were separated from whole blood using Ficoll-Paque Plus gradient centrifugation and were then either cryopreserved at -140C or used fresh. The spike proteins of SARS-CoV-2 and of the common cold coronaviruses HCoV-NL63, HCoV-OC43 and HCoV-229E were spanned by overlapping peptide pools. The QIAamp micro DNA kit was used to extract genomic DNA from the cultured CD4+ T cells.

Taken from cysteine to phenylalanine, the CDR3 has 13 residues. Only the CDR3 region is kept as DNA, spanning 39 bases read in frame from base 1. The library was produced with the immunoSEQ multiplex PCR assay. DNA from the cultured, isolated CD4+ T cells was subjected to TCR beta CDR3 sequencing. In the paper's pipeline: The analysis removed non-productive TCR sequences, trimmed reads to the CDR3 region, and retained only CDR3s that were 7 or more amino acids long. The MANAFEST web app was used to pick out antigen-specific clonotypes by comparing their expansion in peptide wells with that in reference cultures. To be called positive, a clone needed expansion at FDR<0.05 compared with the reference and with all other wells, an odds ratio greater than 5, and a frequency greater than 0.1% in two replicate wells. A clonotype was called cross-reactive if it was significantly expanded both in SARS-CoV-2 spike wells and in at least one common cold coronavirus spike condition. Using the stringdist R package, CDR3 similarity was measured by Levenshtein distance, and unrooted trees were constructed with ape in R 3.6.1. TCRdb limited this immuneACCESS table to in-frame rearrangements with V and J called. A share of clones is missing; checked studies link under half to unresolved V genes, and the rest is unexplained. The DNA gave D and trimming, while V, J and clone size come from that table. The sample yields about 59,000 clones; roughly 80% were counted once. Of the sample, less than 2.5% is held by the ten largest clones.

A note on this clone: Its antigen is not yet known. No qualities accompany the bases; no much larger clone lies one base away.

The V and J genes are TRBV1 and TRBJ1-5; TRBD1 is the table's D call and was not checked against the DNA. TRBV1 is described as a pseudogene. The receptor's source is a human donor who received a COVID-19 vaccine. Sequencing was performed on CD4+ T cells from PBMCs cultured with HCoV-OC43 spike peptides, taken after COVID-19 vaccination. What the cell subset or site label conveys for this sample: HCoV-OC43 spike overlapping peptide pool stimulation. The CDR3 in this case is CTSWDSSNQPQHF. The DNA is as follows: TGCACCAGTTGGGACAGTAGCAATCAGCCCCAGCATTTT.